The 6 T cell receptor beta chains listed next were all sequenced from one sample in a study of T cell repertoires in cytomegalovirus infection. TCRdb itself ran the reads through MiXCR, one entry per CDR3 protein. The sample consists of hundreds of thousands of distinct CDR3 sequences, more than 20% of them appearing once. Sample: CD8+ T cells from PBMCs. The origin of the receptors is a human donor in good health (CMV status not recorded). Some clones in this sample may be carry-over from other donors' samples.

This clonotype was observed a few times. The rearrangement uses TRBV20-1 and TRBJ1-2, with a possible D match to TRBD1 (5 bases). Germline V gene lookup returns CDR1 DFQATT and CDR2 SNEGSKA (reference sequence). V was trimmed by 0 bases and J by 9 bases, leaving 20 bases between them. CDR3 length: 15 amino acids. This chain's CDR3 is CSARDRPPGSVRYTF. The CDR3 DNA reads TGCAGTGCTAGAGATCGTCCCCCAGGGTCTGTGCGCTACACCTTC.

Here the CDR3 reads CASSYQLPSGGAVGDTQYF. For the CDR3, the DNA is TGTGCCAGCAGTTATCAACTCCCTAGCGGGGGGGCGGTAGGAGATACGCAGTATTTT. The chain is built from TRBV6-5 and TRBJ2-3, with 12 bases aligning to TRBD2. Per germline, CDR1 MNHEY and CDR2 SVGAGI. CDR3 length equals 19 residues. The V segment lost 3 bases and the J segment 5 bases; nucleotides outside the gene matches: 15.

This clonotype has more than one count but fewer than ten. The chain links TRBV25-1 to TRBJ2-3; no firm D call. V lost 1 base and J 2 bases, leaving 7 bases between the germline ends. This CDR3 spans 14 amino acids. CDR1 and CDR2 from the germline V gene are MGHDK and SYGVNS. The CDR3 DNA follows: TGTGCCAGCAGTGAATGGGAAGACACAGATACGCAGTATTTT. It is translated as CASSEWEDTDTQYF.

CDR3 residues: CASSLRSGRYQETQYF. The CDR3 bases are TGTGCCAGCAGCTTACGTAGCGGGCGGTACCAAGAGACCCAGTACTTC. The rearrangement joins TRBV7-9 to TRBJ2-5; 7 nucleotides line up with TRBD2. The CDR3 has 16 residues. J gave up 0 bases and V 2 bases, and 6 bases lay outside the gene matches. Germline V gives CDR1 SEHNR, CDR2 FQNEAQ (reference sequence).

This clonotype has just a few counts. CDR3 DNA: TGCGCCAGCAGCCACCTGGGGGAAGGGGTCCAGCAAGAGACCCAGTACTTC. This translates into CASSHLGEGVQQETQYF. V gene TRBV4-1 combines with J gene TRBJ2-5; D tentatively fits TRBD1 or TRBD2 (5 bases each). Germline CDR1 MGHRA, CDR2 YSYEKL. Trimming left V 3 bases short and J 2 bases short, with 19 bases between. The CDR3 runs to 17 residues.

J is TRBJ1-1 and V is TRBV29-1; D uncertain. Germline loops: CDR1 SQVTM, CDR2 ANQGSEA. The CDR3 contains 11 residues. V dropped 7 bases and J dropped 1 base, with 7 bases sitting between them. CDR3: CSGMGNTEAFF. The CDR3 DNA is TGCAGCGGGATGGGGAACACTGAAGCTTTCTTT.